These 19 T cell receptor beta chains originate from one sample sequenced in a study of a mutant IDH1 vaccine in newly diagnosed glioma. Using immunoSEQ multiplex PCR, the repertoire was profiled, and TCRdb retains in-frame clones only, with some absent. This repertoire shows tens of thousands of clones, 81% found once; its top ten account for 4.5% to 6%. Stated time point: week 35, safety follow-up. Vaccination comprised doses that each held 300 ug of mutant IDH1 20-mer peptide, plus topical imiquimod. These receptors lack a known antigen. This material consisted of PBMCs, taken from a glioma patient whose treatment included an IDH1 peptide vaccine. These receptors were taken from a woman aged 40 to 50 with glioma. Some clones in this sample may be carry-over from other donors' samples.

The V gene is TRBV14, the J gene TRBJ1-6; D not resolved. The CDR3 consists of 14 residues. CDR1 is SGHDN, CDR2 FVKESK, per germline. Trimming cost V 1 base and J 7 bases, with 8 bases left between them. This CDR3 reads CASSQGWSNSPLHF. The CDR3 DNA follows: TGTGCCAGCAGCCAAGGATGGTCGAATTCACCCCTCCACTTT.

The rearrangement joins TRBV10-3 to TRBJ2-3; 11 nucleotides line up with TRBD2. Germline V gene sequence: CDR1 ENHRY, CDR2 SYGVKD. This CDR3 contains 15 residues. V trimming: 7 bases; J trimming: 0 bases; junction bases outside the gene matches: 3. DNA for the CDR3: TGTGCCATCACCCGACTAGCGGGAAGCACAGATACGCAGTATTTT. It encodes CAITRLAGSTDTQYF.

V usage is TRBV7-2 and J usage is TRBJ2-3; D unresolved. This CDR3 contains 16 residues. Germline CDR1 is SGHTA and CDR2 is FQGNSA. V shed 5 bases and J shed 1 base, with 16 bases lying between them. This chain's CDR3 is CASSPSRERGTDTQYF. The CDR3 nucleotides read TGTGCCAGCAGCCCCTCAAGGGAAAGAGGCACAGATACGCAGTATTTT. Full variable domain (outside the CDR3, taken from reference TRBV7-2 and TRBJ2-3): GAGVSQSPSNKVTEKGKDVELRCDPISGHTALYWYRQSLGQGLEFLIYFQGNSAPDKSGLPSDRFSAERTGGSVSTLTIQRTQQEDSAVYLCASSPSRERGTDTQYFGPGTRLTVL.

The V gene is TRBV21-1, the J gene TRBJ1-1. TRBV21-1 has pseudogene status. The CDR3 spans 12 residues. The chain's CDR3 is CASSNRESEAFF. Here the CDR3 DNA reads TGTGCCAGCAGCAATCGGGAATCTGAAGCTTTCTTT.

In its sample, this clone was seen once. The J gene is TRBJ1-1, the V gene TRBV28; unclear D gene. The germline gives CDR1 MDHEN, CDR2 SYDVKM. V lost 10 bases, J lost 1 base, and 13 bases lay in between. There are 13 residues in the CDR3. CDR3 region: CATSLLKNTEAFF. CDR3 DNA sequence: TGTGCCACCTCCTTACTGAAGAACACTGAAGCTTTCTTT.

This chain joins TRBV6-1 and TRBJ1-4, with 8 bases that match TRBD1. This CDR3 spans 15 amino acids. Trimming at V came to 11 bases and at J to 4 bases, leaving 12 bases not matched to a gene. Germline loops: CDR1 MNHNS, CDR2 SASEGT. CDR3 in DNA: TGTGCCGGTCAGGGGGCGGGAAATGATAATGAAAAACTGTTTTTT. As protein: CAGQGAGNDNEKLFF.

The chain carries TRBV6-1 and TRBJ2-1, with D uncertain. Between the trimmed V and J ends, which lost 3 bases and 2 bases, there was a span of 8 bases. Looked up from germline, CDR1 is MNHNS and CDR2 is SASEGT. The CDR3 has 14 residues. The CDR3 sequence: CASSDGLAYNEQFF. The DNA of the CDR3 is TGTGCCAGCAGTGACGGTCTAGCCTACAATGAGCAGTTCTTC.

The rearrangement joins TRBV7-2 to TRBJ1-3; D remains unclear. The germline CDR1 and CDR2 sequences are SGHTA and FQGNSA. The CDR3 runs to 17 residues. Trimming removed 1 base at V and 0 bases at J, with 13 bases between. The CDR3 loop is CASSLGLGSNSGNTIYF. DNA of the CDR3: TGTGCCAGCAGCTTAGGACTGGGTTCCAACTCTGGAAACACCATATATTTT.

The chain carries TRBV2 and TRBJ1-2, with TRBD1 identical over 10 bases. The CDR3 extends over 18 amino acids. The V segment lost 6 bases and the J segment 4 bases; nucleotides outside the gene matches: 17. CDR1 is SNHLY and CDR2 is FYNNEI in the germline V gene. CDR3 protein: CASRPRFSTGGRIYGYTF. Written as DNA, the CDR3 is TGTGCCAGCAGGCCTCGTTTTTCGACAGGGGGCCGGATCTATGGCTACACCTTC.

This chain uses TRBV28 with TRBJ1-5, with TRBD1 matching over 7 bases. J was trimmed by 6 bases and V by 5 bases; bases with no gene match: 7. Germline values: CDR1 MDHEN, CDR2 SYDVKM. CDR3 length equals 14 residues. This chain's CDR3 is CASSVTGTIQPQHF. The CDR3 DNA reads TGTGCCAGCAGTGTGACAGGGACTATTCAGCCCCAGCATTTT. Together with reference TRBV28 and TRBJ1-5, the CDR3 gives the full variable domain: DVKVTQSSRYLVKRTGEKVFLECVQDMDHENMFWYRQDPGLGLRLIYFSYDVKMKEKGDIPEGYSVSREKKERFSLILESASTNQTSMYLCASSVTGTIQPQHFGDGTRLSIL.

The chain has TRBV28 and TRBJ1-1, with D tentatively TRBD1 (6 bases). Germline CDR1 and CDR2: MDHEN and SYDVKM. V was clipped by 6 bases and J by 7 bases, with 12 bases between them. The CDR3 sequence is 12 residues long. The CDR3 nucleotides read TGTGCCAGCAGCGAAATGACAGGTGAAGCTTTCTTT. Its protein product is CASSEMTGEAFF.

The chain carries TRBV6-1 and TRBJ2-7; D is undetermined. Germline V lookup: CDR1 MNHNS, CDR2 SASEGT. The CDR3 loop spans 13 amino acids. Between the trimmed V and J ends, which lost 1 base and 3 bases, there was a span of 7 bases. The CDR3 loop reads CASSEGVSYEQYF. As DNA, the CDR3 is TGTGCCAGCAGTGAAGGGGTTAGCTACGAGCAGTACTTC.

V and J are TRBV5-6 and TRBJ1-1, with unresolved D. The length of the CDR3 is 17 residues. V was cut by 1 base and J by 3 bases, with 19 bases left in between. Germline V gene sequence: CDR1 SGHDT, CDR2 YYEEEE. DNA for the CDR3: TGTGCCAGCAGCTTGTCCCATGGACTCAGAGCGGACACTGAAGCTTTCTTT. It codes for CASSLSHGLRADTEAFF.

CDR3 protein: CASSMWDAGNTIYF. The CDR3 nucleotides are TGTGCCAGCAGTATGTGGGACGCTGGAAACACCATATATTTT. The genes are TRBV28 and TRBJ1-3; a possible D gene is TRBD1 (5 bases). The germline gives CDR1 MDHEN, CDR2 SYDVKM. Trimming shortened V by 5 bases and J by 2 bases, and 10 bases separated the two germline ends. The CDR3 consists of 14 residues.

The rearrangement joins TRBV4-1 to TRBJ2-1, with 13 bases aligning to TRBD2. Per the germline V gene, CDR1 is MGHRA and CDR2 is YSYEKL. The V segment lost 1 base and the J segment 6 bases; nucleotides outside the gene matches: 12. CDR3 length equals 19 residues. The CDR3 is CASSQVPSRLAGGGNEQFF. The CDR3 DNA reads TGCGCCAGCAGCCAAGTGCCCTCTAGACTAGCGGGAGGAGGCAATGAGCAGTTCTTC.

V is TRBV19 and J is TRBJ1-1, with D possibly TRBD1 on 5 matching bases. Between the trimmed V and J ends, which lost 7 bases and 4 bases, there was a span of 13 bases. Germline values: CDR1 LNHDA, CDR2 SQIVND (reference sequence). The CDR3 covers 13 residues. The CDR3 region has the DNA TGTGCCAGTATTTCTGGGGGAATCACTGAAGCTTTCTTT. Translated, it gives CASISGGITEAFF.

This clone was picked up one time. The genes are TRBV6-1 and TRBJ2-1, with 8 bases that match TRBD2. After removal of 3 bases from V and 2 bases from J, the junction contained 9 bases not matched to a gene. Germline-derived CDR1 and CDR2 are MNHNS and SASEGT. The CDR3 runs 17 residues. The CDR3 loop reads CASSEAGSGAAYNEQFF. CDR3 coding DNA: TGTGCCAGCAGTGAGGCGGGTAGCGGGGCCGCCTACAATGAGCAGTTCTTC.

This chain links TRBV7-9 with TRBJ2-5; 9 bases align to TRBD2. Germline V gene data show CDR1 as SEHNR and CDR2 as FQNEAQ (reference sequence). This CDR3 has 14 residues. V lost 6 bases and J lost 2; bases outside the gene matches: 4. The CDR3 DNA is TGTGCCAGCAGACCTACTAGCGGGCAAGAGACCCAGTACTTC. Its protein is CASRPTSGQETQYF.

The chain has TRBV19 and TRBJ2-7, with 8 bases that match TRBD1. The CDR3 has 15 amino acids. CDR1 is LNHDA, CDR2 SQIVND, per germline (reference sequence). The trim removed 4 bases at V and 2 bases at J, leaving 7 bases unmatched. CDR3 in amino acids: CASSNVRGQAYEQYF. The CDR3 coding sequence is TGTGCCAGTAGTAACGTTCGGGGACAGGCCTACGAGCAGTACTTC.